This T cell receptor (beta chain) was identified during a study of blood T cell repertoires in COVID-19. Study-wide background: The United States, Italy and Spain supplied acute and convalescent COVID-19 samples.

The method was immunoSEQ multiplex PCR; TCRdb's version includes in-frame clones alone and lacks a portion of them. Counted here are roughly 150,000 clones, roughly 80% occurring once; the ten biggest clones make up over 2%. The V segment lost 4 bases and the J segment 1 base; nucleotides outside the gene matches: 15. This CDR3 contains 19 residues. Germline loops: CDR1 KGHDR, CDR2 SFDVKD. Sequencing was done on a sample of peripheral blood. This clonotype was obtained from an elderly woman with acute or convalescent COVID-19. V is TRBV24-1 and J is TRBJ1-1; TRBD1 matches at 9 bases. CDR3 protein: CATSDPAQHRGQGNTEAFF. Written as DNA, the CDR3 is TGTGCCACCAGTGACCCGGCACAACACAGGGGGCAAGGGAACACTGAAGCTTTCTTT.